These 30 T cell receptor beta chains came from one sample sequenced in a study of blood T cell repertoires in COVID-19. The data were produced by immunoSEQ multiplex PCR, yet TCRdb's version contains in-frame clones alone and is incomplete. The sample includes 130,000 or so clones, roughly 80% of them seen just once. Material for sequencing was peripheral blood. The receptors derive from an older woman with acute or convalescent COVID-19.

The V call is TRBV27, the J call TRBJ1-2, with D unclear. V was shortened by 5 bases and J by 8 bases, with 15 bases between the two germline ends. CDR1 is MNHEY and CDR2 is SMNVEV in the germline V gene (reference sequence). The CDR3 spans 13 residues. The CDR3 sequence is CASSPRPQAGYTF. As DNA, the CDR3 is TGTGCCAGCAGTCCCCGGCCCCAGGCAGGCTACACCTTC.

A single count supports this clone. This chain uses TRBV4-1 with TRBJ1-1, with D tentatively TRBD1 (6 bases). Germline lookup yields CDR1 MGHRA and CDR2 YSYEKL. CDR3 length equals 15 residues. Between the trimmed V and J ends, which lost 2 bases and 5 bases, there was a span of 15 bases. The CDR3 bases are TGCGCCAGCAGCCAAAGGGGCAGGGGAGTAACTGAAGCTTTCTTT. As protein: CASSQRGRGVTEAFF.

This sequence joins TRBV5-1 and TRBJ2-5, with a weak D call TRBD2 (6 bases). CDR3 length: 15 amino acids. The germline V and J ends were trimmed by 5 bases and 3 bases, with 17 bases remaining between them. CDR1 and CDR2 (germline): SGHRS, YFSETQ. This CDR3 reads CASRPAGTHKETQYF. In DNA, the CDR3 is TGCGCCAGCAGGCCGGCCGGGACTCATAAAGAGACCCAGTACTTC.

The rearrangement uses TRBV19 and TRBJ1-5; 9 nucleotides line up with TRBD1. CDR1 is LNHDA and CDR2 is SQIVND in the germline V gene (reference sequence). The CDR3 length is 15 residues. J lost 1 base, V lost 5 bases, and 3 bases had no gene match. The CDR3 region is CASSGDRVSNQPQHF. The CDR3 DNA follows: TGTGCCAGTAGTGGGGACAGGGTCAGCAATCAGCCCCAGCATTTT.

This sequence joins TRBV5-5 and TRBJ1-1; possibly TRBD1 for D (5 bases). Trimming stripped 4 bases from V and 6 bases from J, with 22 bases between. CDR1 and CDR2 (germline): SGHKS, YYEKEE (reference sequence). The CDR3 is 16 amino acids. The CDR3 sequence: CASSRSPLRRDAEAFF. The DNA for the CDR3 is TGTGCCAGCAGCCGCTCTCCTCTTCGGAGGGACGCTGAAGCTTTCTTT.

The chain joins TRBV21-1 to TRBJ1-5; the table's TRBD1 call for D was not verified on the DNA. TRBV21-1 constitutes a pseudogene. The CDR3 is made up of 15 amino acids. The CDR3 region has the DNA TGTGCCAGCAGCCGACAGGGATGTGGACAGCAGCCCCAGCATTTT. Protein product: CASSRQGCGQQPQHF.

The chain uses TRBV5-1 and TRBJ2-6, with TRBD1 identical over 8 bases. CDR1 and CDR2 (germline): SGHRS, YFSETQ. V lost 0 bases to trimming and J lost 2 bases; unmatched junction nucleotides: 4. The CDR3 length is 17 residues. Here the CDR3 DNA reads TGCGCCAGCAGCTTGGGGCAGGGGGCGCCTGGGGCCAACGTCCTGACTTTC. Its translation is CASSLGQGAPGANVLTF.

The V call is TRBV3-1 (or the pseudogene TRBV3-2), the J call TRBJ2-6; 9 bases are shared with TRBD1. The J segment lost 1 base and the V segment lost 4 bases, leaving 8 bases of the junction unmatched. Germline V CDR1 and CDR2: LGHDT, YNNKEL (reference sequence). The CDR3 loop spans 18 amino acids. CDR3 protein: CASSRYPGTGSGANVLTF. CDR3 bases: TGTGCCAGCAGCCGTTACCCCGGGACAGGGTCTGGGGCCAACGTCCTGACTTTC.

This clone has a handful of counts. The CDR3 region is CASSPGGQFKLFF. Here the CDR3 DNA reads TGCGCCAGCAGCCCCGGGGGACAGTTCAAACTGTTTTTT. The rearrangement links TRBV4-1 to TRBJ1-4; 7 nucleotides align to TRBD1. This CDR3 comprises 13 residues. Trimming at V came to 4 bases and at J to 11 bases, leaving 7 bases not matched to a gene. CDR1 MGHRA and CDR2 YSYEKL come from the germline V gene.

The CDR3 is CASSLASGAGKETQYF. DNA of the CDR3: TGCGCCAGCAGCTTGGCCTCGGGAGCTGGGAAAGAGACCCAGTACTTC. The rearrangement uses TRBV5-1 and TRBJ2-5; possibly TRBD2 for D (6 bases). The germline V gene encodes CDR1 SGHRS and CDR2 YFSETQ. V gave up 0 bases and J gave up 3 bases, with 15 bases separating them. This CDR3 spans 16 amino acids.

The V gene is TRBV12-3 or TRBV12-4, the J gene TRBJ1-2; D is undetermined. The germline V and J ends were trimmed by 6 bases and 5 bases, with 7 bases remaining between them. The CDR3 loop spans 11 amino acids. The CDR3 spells CASSKEYGYTF. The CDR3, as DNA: TGTGCCAGCAGCAAAGAGTATGGCTACACCTTC.

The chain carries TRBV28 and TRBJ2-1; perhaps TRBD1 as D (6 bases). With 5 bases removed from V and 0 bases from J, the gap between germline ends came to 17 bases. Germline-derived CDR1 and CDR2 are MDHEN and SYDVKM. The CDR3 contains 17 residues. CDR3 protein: CASSGQVGTPSYNEQFF. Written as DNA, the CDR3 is TGTGCCAGCAGTGGGCAAGTAGGGACACCCTCCTACAATGAGCAGTTCTTC.

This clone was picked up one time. Here the CDR3 reads CASSLGGRYTDTQYF. Here the CDR3 DNA reads TGCGCCAGCAGCTTGGGAGGAAGATACACAGATACGCAGTATTTT. The chain couples TRBV5-1 to TRBJ2-3; D not certain. V gave up 0 bases and J gave up 2 bases, with 10 bases separating them. CDR3 length: 15 residues. Per the germline V gene, CDR1 is SGHRS and CDR2 is YFSETQ.

CDR3 sequence reads: CASSQGVRSPLHF. The DNA of the CDR3 is TGTGCCAGCAGCCAGGGGGTTAGGTCACCCCTCCACTTT. The V gene is TRBV5-4, the J gene TRBJ1-6; 7 bases agree with TRBD1. After removal of 4 bases from V and 10 bases from J, the junction contained 5 bases not matched to a gene. Per the germline V gene, CDR1 is SGHNT and CDR2 is YYREEE (reference sequence). The CDR3 extends over 13 amino acids.

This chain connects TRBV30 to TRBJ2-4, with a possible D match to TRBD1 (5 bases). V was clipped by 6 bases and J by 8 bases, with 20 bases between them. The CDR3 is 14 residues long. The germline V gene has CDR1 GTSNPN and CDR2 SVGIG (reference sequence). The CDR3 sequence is CACIPWTSRDIQYF. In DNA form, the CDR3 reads TGTGCCTGCATTCCTTGGACAAGTAGGGACATTCAGTACTTC.

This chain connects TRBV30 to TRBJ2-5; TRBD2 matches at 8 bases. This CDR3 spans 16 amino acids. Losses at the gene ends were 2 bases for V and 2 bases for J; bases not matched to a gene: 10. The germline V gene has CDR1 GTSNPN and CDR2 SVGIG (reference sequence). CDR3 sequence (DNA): TGTGCCTGGAGTCGCGTTCGTCGGGGGGGTCAAGAGACCCAGTACTTC. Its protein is CAWSRVRRGGQETQYF.

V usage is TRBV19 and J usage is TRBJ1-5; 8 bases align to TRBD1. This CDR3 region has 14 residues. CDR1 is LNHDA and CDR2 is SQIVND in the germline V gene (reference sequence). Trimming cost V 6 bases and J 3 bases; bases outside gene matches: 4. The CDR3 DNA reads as TGTGCCAGTAGGTCCAGGGGGCTCAATCAGCCCCAGCATTTT. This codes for CASRSRGLNQPQHF.

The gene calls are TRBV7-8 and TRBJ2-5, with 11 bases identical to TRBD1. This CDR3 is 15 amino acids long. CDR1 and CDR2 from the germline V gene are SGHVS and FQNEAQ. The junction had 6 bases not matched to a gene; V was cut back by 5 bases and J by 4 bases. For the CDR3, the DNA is TGTGCCAGCAGCCTTGGACAGGGGGCTGGAGAGACCCAGTACTTC. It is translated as CASSLGQGAGETQYF.

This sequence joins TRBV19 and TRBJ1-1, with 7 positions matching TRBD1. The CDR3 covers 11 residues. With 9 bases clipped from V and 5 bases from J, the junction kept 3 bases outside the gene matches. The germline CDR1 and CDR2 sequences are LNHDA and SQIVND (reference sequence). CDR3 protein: CASLRGTEAFF. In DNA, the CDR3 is TGTGCCAGCCTCAGGGGGACTGAAGCTTTCTTT. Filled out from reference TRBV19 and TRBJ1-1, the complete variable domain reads DGGITQSPKYLFRKEGQNVTLSCEQNLNHDAMYWYRQDPGQGLRLIYYSQIVNDFQKGDIAEGYSVSREKKESFPLTVTSAQKNPTAFYLCASLRGTEAFFGQGTRLTVV.

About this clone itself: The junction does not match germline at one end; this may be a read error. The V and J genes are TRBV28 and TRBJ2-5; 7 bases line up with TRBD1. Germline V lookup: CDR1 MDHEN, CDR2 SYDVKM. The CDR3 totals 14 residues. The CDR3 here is CTSRPGGPQETQYF. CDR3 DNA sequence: TGTACCAGCAGACCAGGGGGACCTCAAGAGACCCAGTACTTC.

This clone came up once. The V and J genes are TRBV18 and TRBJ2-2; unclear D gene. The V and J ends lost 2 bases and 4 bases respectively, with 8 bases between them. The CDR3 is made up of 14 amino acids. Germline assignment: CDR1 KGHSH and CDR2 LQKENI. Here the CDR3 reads CASSPGSGTGELFF. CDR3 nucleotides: TGTGCCAGCTCACCAGGGTCAGGCACCGGGGAGCTGTTTTTT.

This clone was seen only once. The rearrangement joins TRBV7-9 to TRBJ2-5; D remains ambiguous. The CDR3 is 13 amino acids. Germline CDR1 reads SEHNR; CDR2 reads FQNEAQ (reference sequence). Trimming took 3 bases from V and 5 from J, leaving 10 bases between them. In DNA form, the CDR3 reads TGTGCCAGCAGCTTCGCAGCCGGGGAGACCCAGTACTTC. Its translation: CASSFAAGETQYF.

The CDR3 coding sequence is TGTGCCAGCAGCTTAACTTCCAGGATCACCACCAATGAGCAGTTCTTC. It yields the protein CASSLTSRITTNEQFF. The V gene is TRBV7-8, the J gene TRBJ2-1, with D unresolved. Germline CDR1 SGHVS, CDR2 FQNEAQ. The CDR3 runs 16 residues. Trimming stripped 2 bases from V and 6 bases from J, with 17 bases between.

The CDR3 region has the DNA TGTGCCAGCAGTTACTCGAGAAGAAACCATGGCTACACCTTC. Protein product: CASSYSRRNHGYTF. The rearrangement uses TRBV6-5 and TRBJ1-2; the D is unclear. Germline V gives CDR1 MNHEY, CDR2 SVGAGI. V was pared by 0 bases and J by 6 bases, with 11 bases between. The length of the CDR3 is 14 residues.

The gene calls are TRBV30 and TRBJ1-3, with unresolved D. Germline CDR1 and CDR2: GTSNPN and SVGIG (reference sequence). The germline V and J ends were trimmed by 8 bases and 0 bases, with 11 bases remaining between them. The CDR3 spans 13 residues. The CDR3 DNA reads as TGTGCCCAGACTCCTTTCTCTGGAAACACCATATATTTT. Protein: CAQTPFSGNTIYF.

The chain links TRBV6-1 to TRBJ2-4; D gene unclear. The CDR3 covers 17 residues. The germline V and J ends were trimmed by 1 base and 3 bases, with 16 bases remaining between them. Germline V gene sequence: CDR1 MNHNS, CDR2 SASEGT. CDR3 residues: CASSEVVLQRNKNIQYF. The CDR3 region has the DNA TGTGCCAGCAGTGAAGTGGTCCTACAGAGAAACAAAAACATTCAGTACTTC.

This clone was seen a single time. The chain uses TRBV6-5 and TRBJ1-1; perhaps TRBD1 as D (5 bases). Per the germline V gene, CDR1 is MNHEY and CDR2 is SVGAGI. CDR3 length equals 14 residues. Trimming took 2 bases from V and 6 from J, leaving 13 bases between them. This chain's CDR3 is CASSYTRDLAEAFF. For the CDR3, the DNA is TGTGCCAGCAGTTACACGAGGGACTTGGCTGAAGCTTTCTTT.

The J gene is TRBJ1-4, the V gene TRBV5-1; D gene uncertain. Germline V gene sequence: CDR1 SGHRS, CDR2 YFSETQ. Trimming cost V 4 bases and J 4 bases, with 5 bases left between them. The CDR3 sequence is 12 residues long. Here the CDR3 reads CASSSDNEKLFF. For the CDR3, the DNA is TGCGCCAGCAGCAGCGATAATGAAAAACTGTTTTTT.

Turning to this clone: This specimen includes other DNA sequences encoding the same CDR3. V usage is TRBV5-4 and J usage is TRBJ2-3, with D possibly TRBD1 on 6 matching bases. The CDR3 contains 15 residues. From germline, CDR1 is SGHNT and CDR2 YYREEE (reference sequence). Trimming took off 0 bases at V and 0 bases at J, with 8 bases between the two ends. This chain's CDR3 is CASSLDQGSTDTQYF. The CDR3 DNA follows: TGTGCCAGCAGCTTGGACCAGGGGAGCACAGATACGCAGTATTTT.

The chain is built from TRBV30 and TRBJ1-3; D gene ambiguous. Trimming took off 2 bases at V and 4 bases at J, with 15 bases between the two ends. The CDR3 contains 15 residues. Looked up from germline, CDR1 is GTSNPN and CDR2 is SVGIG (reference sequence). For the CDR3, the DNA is TGTGCCTGGAGTTGGGGTACCGCGGGCGGAAACACCATATATTTT. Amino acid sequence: CAWSWGTAGGNTIYF.